Following are 28 T cell receptor beta chains from one sample sequenced in a study of T cells after yellow fever vaccination. One entry per CDR3 protein results from TCRdb running MiXCR on the 5' RACE reads. The data show hundreds of thousands of distinct CDR3 sequences, 8% to 9.5% seen once. The specimen comprised PBMCs, sampled around 45 days after the first yellow fever vaccination. The origin of the receptors is a man younger than 30 who received the YFV17D yellow fever vaccine.

The rearrangement uses TRBV7-7 and TRBJ2-7; D gene ambiguous. CDR3 length: 13 amino acids. Deletions cut 5 bases from V and 6 bases from J, with 14 bases between. The germline V gene encodes CDR1 SSHAT and CDR2 FNYEAQ (reference sequence). CDR3 in amino acids: CASSPGQRREQYF. DNA of the CDR3: TGTGCCAGCAGCCCCGGTCAAAGGCGCGAGCAGTACTTC.

V gene TRBV7-2 combines with J gene TRBJ2-5; TRBD1 might be the D (5 bases). CDR1 is SGHTA, CDR2 FQGNSA, per germline. The CDR3 contains 17 residues. Trimming removed 1 base at V and 5 bases at J, with 20 bases between. CDR3 in amino acids: CASSLVIGQGSLETQYF. The CDR3 nucleotides read TGTGCCAGCAGCTTAGTAATAGGCCAGGGCAGTTTGGAGACCCAGTACTTC. The full variable domain, its missing parts supplied by reference TRBV7-2 and TRBJ2-5, is GAGVSQSPSNKVTEKGKDVELRCDPISGHTALYWYRQSLGQGLEFLIYFQGNSAPDKSGLPSDRFSAERTGGSVSTLTIQRTQQEDSAVYLCASSLVIGQGSLETQYFGPGTRLLVL.

In this sample, this clonotype turned up many times. This sequence joins TRBV18 and TRBJ2-3; D gene ambiguous. The CDR3 sequence is 14 residues long. Trimming removed 0 bases at V and 1 base at J, with 5 bases between. Germline lookup yields CDR1 KGHSH and CDR2 LQKENI. This CDR3 reads CASSPPGRTDTQYF. CDR3 nucleotide sequence: TGTGCCAGCTCACCACCGGGCCGCACAGATACGCAGTATTTT.

The chain employs TRBV6-1 and TRBJ2-7; D assignment may be TRBD1 or TRBD2 (5 bases each). Germline CDR1 reads MNHNS; CDR2 reads SASEGT. V was cut by 6 bases and J by 4 bases, with 16 bases left in between. The CDR3 has 14 residues. The CDR3 DNA reads as TGTGCCAGCAGGGGAATCCGGGACGGTTACGAGCAGTACGTC. Translating gives CASRGIRDGYEQYV.

This clonotype has more than one count but fewer than ten. The chain uses TRBV5-1 and TRBJ1-6; 11 bases are shared with TRBD1. The CDR3 length is 18 residues. Trimming took 2 bases from V and 7 from J; bases not matched to a gene: 11. Germline-derived CDR1 and CDR2 are SGHRS and YFSETQ. The CDR3 sequence: CASSFGTGGDLNNSPLHF. In DNA, the CDR3 is TGCGCCAGCAGCTTCGGGACAGGGGGTGACCTTAACAATTCACCCCTCCACTTT. The variable domain in full, with the rest retrieved from reference TRBV5-1 and TRBJ1-6, is KAGVTQTPRYLIKTRGQQVTLSCSPISGHRSVSWYQQTPGQGLQFLFEYFSETQRNKGNFPGRFSGRQFSNSRSEMNVSTLELGDSALYLCASSFGTGGDLNNSPLHFGNGTRLTVT.

This clonotype was seen a few times. The V gene is TRBV5-8, the J gene TRBJ2-1, with 12 positions matching TRBD2. The CDR3 sequence is 17 residues long. Germline V gene lookup returns CDR1 SGHTS and CDR2 YDEGEE. V was clipped by 0 bases and J by 6 bases; unmatched bases: 7. As DNA, the CDR3 is TGTGCCAGCAGCTTGGCCCCACTAGCGGGGGGCCCCAATGAGCAGTTCTTC. Protein sequence: CASSLAPLAGGPNEQFF. The full variable domain, its missing parts supplied by reference TRBV5-8 and TRBJ2-1, is EAGVTQSPTHLIKTRGQQATLRCSPISGHTSVYWYQQALGLGLQFLLWYDEGEERNRGNFPPRFSGRQFPNYSSELNVNALELEDSALYLCASSLAPLAGGPNEQFFGPGTRLTVL.

The chain recombines TRBV6-5 with TRBJ1-5; D perhaps matches TRBD1 (5 bases). The CDR3 is 15 amino acids. The V gene's germline CDR1 is MNHEY and CDR2 SVGAGI. V was pared by 2 bases and J by 6 bases, with 14 bases between. CDR3 amino acids: CASSYQGSSRQPQHF. The CDR3, as DNA: TGTGCCAGCAGTTACCAGGGAAGTTCGCGTCAGCCCCAGCATTTT.

The chain uses TRBV7-3 and TRBJ1-1; D unresolved. V lost 1 base and J lost 1, with 13 bases in between. Per the germline V gene, CDR1 is SGHTA and CDR2 is FQGTGA. This CDR3 contains 16 residues. The CDR3 region is CASSLSGSAGNTEAFF. In nucleotides, the CDR3 is TGTGCCAGCAGCTTAAGCGGGAGTGCAGGGAACACTGAAGCTTTCTTT.

This clonotype occurred a few times. The J gene is TRBJ2-3, the V gene TRBV6-1; D not resolved. Germline V gene lookup returns CDR1 MNHNS and CDR2 SASEGT. The CDR3 is 13 residues long. V gave up 7 bases and J gave up 2 bases, with 10 bases separating them. This chain's CDR3 is CASTGNPTDTQYF. The CDR3 coding sequence is TGTGCCAGCACAGGCAATCCCACAGATACGCAGTATTTT.

This clonotype was seen more than once but under ten times. The chain joins TRBV7-8 to TRBJ1-4; D is unresolved. The CDR3 extends over 16 amino acids. Looked up from germline, CDR1 is SGHVS and CDR2 is FQNEAQ. Trimming pared 3 bases from V and 0 bases from J, leaving 11 bases between. Here the CDR3 reads CASSLKTDSTNEKLFF. Written as DNA, the CDR3 is TGTGCCAGCAGCTTGAAGACCGATTCAACTAATGAAAAACTGTTTTTT.

The rearrangement uses TRBV7-9 and TRBJ2-2, with 7 positions matching TRBD1. This CDR3 has 16 residues. The germline CDR1 and CDR2 sequences are SEHNR and FQNEAQ (reference sequence). Trimming cost V 5 bases and J 9 bases; bases outside gene matches: 15. The CDR3: CASSPSRTGLERELFF. CDR3 nucleotide sequence: TGTGCCAGCAGCCCCTCCCGGACAGGATTAGAAAGGGAGCTGTTTTTT.

This clonotype has more than one count but fewer than ten. The chain employs TRBV19 and TRBJ2-7, with D hard to call. Germline CDR1 reads LNHDA; CDR2 reads SQIVND (reference sequence). This CDR3 region has 15 residues. The V end lost 5 bases, the J end lost 4 bases, and 18 bases lay between the germline ends. For the CDR3, the DNA is TGTGCCAGTAGTCTACCGGACGGTCCACCTTACGAGCAGTACTTC. Translation: CASSLPDGPPYEQYF.

There are a few counts of this clonotype. The rearrangement uses TRBV6-2 or TRBV6-3 and TRBJ2-5, with TRBD1 matching 7 bases. Trimming removed 2 bases from V and 3 bases from J; junction bases left unmatched: 3. Germline values: CDR1 MNHEY, CDR2 SVGEGT. There are 14 residues in the CDR3. The CDR3 region has the DNA TGTGCCAGCAGTTACCCCGACAGGGAAGAGACCCAGTACTTC. This codes for CASSYPDREETQYF.

This clonotype was seen more than once but under ten times. The chain carries TRBV5-8 and TRBJ1-1; D is ambiguous. Germline assignment: CDR1 SGHTS and CDR2 YDEGEE. This CDR3 comprises 12 residues. Deletions cut 0 bases from V and 10 bases from J, with 10 bases between. CDR3 loop: CASSLAFIAAFF. CDR3 bases: TGTGCCAGCAGCTTGGCGTTTATCGCAGCTTTCTTT.

This clonotype was counted between two and nine times. The rearrangement uses TRBV10-1 and TRBJ1-6; D gene unclear. The CDR3 is 17 amino acids. Trimming took off 2 bases at V and 9 bases at J, with 20 bases between the two ends. Per the germline V gene, CDR1 is WNHNN and CDR2 is SYGVQD (reference sequence). CDR3 sequence (DNA): TGCGCCAGCAGTGAGACCGAAAGACGGGAGGCGGGTTCACCCCTCCACTTT. It codes for CASSETERREAGSPLHF.

The V and J genes are TRBV18 and TRBJ2-1; tentatively, D is TRBD1 (6 bases). The CDR3 runs 13 residues. V lost 5 bases and J 7 bases, leaving 12 bases between the germline ends. CDR1 is KGHSH and CDR2 is LQKENI in the germline V gene. The chain's CDR3 is CASSSGELNEQFF. The CDR3 DNA reads TGTGCCAGCTCATCAGGGGAATTGAATGAGCAGTTCTTC.

Here the CDR3 reads CASSYSPTVSYEQYF. Written as DNA, the CDR3 is TGTGCCAGCAGTTACTCACCGACAGTCTCCTACGAGCAGTACTTC. The rearrangement links TRBV6-5 to TRBJ2-7; D is perhaps TRBD1 (5 bases). Between the trimmed V and J ends, which lost 0 bases and 0 bases, there was a span of 9 bases. Germline V CDR1 and CDR2: MNHEY, SVGAGI. This CDR3 region has 15 residues.

This clonotype was detected ten times or more. The chain has TRBV7-2 and TRBJ2-1, with D perhaps matching TRBD1 or TRBD2 (5 bases each). The CDR3 length is 17 residues. Trimming pared 1 base from V and 0 bases from J, leaving 13 bases between. The germline V gene has CDR1 SGHTA and CDR2 FQGNSA. The CDR3 DNA reads TGTGCCAGCAGCTTAGGGCTGGGGGTAAGCTCCTACAATGAGCAGTTCTTC. Its protein is CASSLGLGVSSYNEQFF. The variable domain in full, completed from reference TRBV7-2 and TRBJ2-1, reads GAGVSQSPSNKVTEKGKDVELRCDPISGHTALYWYRQSLGQGLEFLIYFQGNSAPDKSGLPSDRFSAERTGGSVSTLTIQRTQQEDSAVYLCASSLGLGVSSYNEQFFGPGTRLTVL.

There are a few counts of this clonotype. This chain connects TRBV24-1 to TRBJ2-1; D is undetermined. Germline V gene lookup returns CDR1 KGHDR and CDR2 SFDVKD. Trimming removed 4 bases at V and 11 bases at J, with 14 bases between. The CDR3 spans 13 residues. CDR3 sequence (DNA): TGTGCCACCAGTGACTTGGCCCACGACCAGCAGTTCTTC. Translated, it gives CATSDLAHDQQFF.

This clonotype was detected a few times. This chain uses TRBV3-1 with TRBJ2-3; D not certain. The CDR3 sequence is 14 residues long. From germline, CDR1 is LGHDT and CDR2 YNNKEL (reference sequence). V shed 0 bases and J shed 8 bases, with 12 bases lying between them. The CDR3 sequence: CASSQDLRWGTQYF. In nucleotides, the CDR3 is TGTGCCAGCAGCCAAGATCTAAGGTGGGGTACGCAGTATTTT.

The V and J genes are TRBV5-1 and TRBJ1-1; D call uncertain. Trimming cost V 2 bases and J 5 bases, with 22 bases left between them. CDR1 and CDR2 from the germline V gene are SGHRS and YFSETQ. The CDR3 contains 17 residues. The CDR3 loop is CASSLTRALEVDTEAFF. In DNA, the CDR3 is TGCGCCAGCAGCTTAACGAGGGCCCTGGAGGTTGATACTGAAGCTTTCTTT.

The chain links TRBV11-2 to TRBJ2-3; perhaps TRBD2 as D (5 bases). This CDR3 has 15 residues. Trimming left V 5 bases short and J 0 bases short, with 12 bases between. The germline V gene has CDR1 SGHAT and CDR2 FQNNGV. As DNA, the CDR3 is TGTGCCAGCAGCCGCGAGACTACAAGCACAGATACGCAGTATTTT. It translates to CASSRETTSTDTQYF. Based on the CDR3 plus reference TRBV11-2 and TRBJ2-3, the full variable domain is EAGVAQSPRYKIIEKRQSVAFWCNPISGHATLYWYQQILGQGPKLLIQFQNNGVVDDSQLPKDRFSAERLKGVDSTLKIQPAKLEDSAVYLCASSRETTSTDTQYFGPGTRLTVL.

V and J are TRBV7-2 and TRBJ1-1, with TRBD1 identical over 9 bases. The V segment lost 1 base and the J segment 5 bases; nucleotides outside the gene matches: 5. The CDR3 runs to 15 residues. The germline CDR1 and CDR2 sequences are SGHTA and FQGNSA. The CDR3 bases are TGTGCCAGCAGCTTAGAGGGACAGGGAGGGACTGAAGCTTTCTTT. This sequence encodes CASSLEGQGGTEAFF.

This clonotype appeared many times. The CDR3 protein is CASSEARSSYEQYV. DNA for the CDR3: TGTGCCAGCAGTGAAGCGCGGTCCTCCTACGAGCAGTACGTC. The rearrangement joins TRBV2 to TRBJ2-7, with D uncertain. This CDR3 comprises 14 residues. The V gene lost 0 bases and the J gene lost 0 bases, with 6 bases spanning the gap. Germline V gene lookup returns CDR1 SNHLY and CDR2 FYNNEI.

Only a few counts were recorded for this clonotype. This sequence joins TRBV4-1 and TRBJ2-1; D gene ambiguous. Between the trimmed V and J ends, which lost 5 bases and 8 bases, there was a span of 13 bases. The CDR3 extends over 13 amino acids. CDR1 MGHRA and CDR2 YSYEKL come from the germline V gene. CDR3 nucleotide sequence: TGCGCCAGCAGCTTACCTCCGAGGTATGAGCAGTTCTTC. As protein: CASSLPPRYEQFF.

The sample holds many counts of this clonotype. The chain joins TRBV28 to TRBJ1-6; 10 nucleotides match TRBD1. CDR1 is MDHEN, CDR2 SYDVKM, per germline. Germline trimming cut 3 bases from V and 6 bases from J; bases unmatched to any gene: 2. This CDR3 comprises 15 residues. CDR3 protein: CASSLGTGVNSPLHF. CDR3 DNA sequence: TGTGCCAGCAGTTTGGGGACAGGGGTTAATTCACCCCTCCACTTT.

The chain is built from TRBV5-4 and TRBJ2-5, with 8 bases that match TRBD1. Germline loops: CDR1 SGHNT, CDR2 YYREEE (reference sequence). The CDR3 sequence is 13 residues long. V trimming: 4 bases; J trimming: 5 bases; junction bases outside the gene matches: 4. The CDR3 DNA sequence: TGTGCCAGCAGCGCCACAGGGGGGGAGACCCAGTACTTC. It encodes CASSATGGETQYF.

This clonotype was found a few times. The chain employs TRBV6-2 or TRBV6-3 and TRBJ2-3; TRBD2 matches at 8 bases. Germline CDR1 is MNHEY and CDR2 is SVGEGT. The trim removed 2 bases at V and 2 bases at J, leaving 6 bases unmatched. This CDR3 has 16 residues. The CDR3 bases are TGTGCCAGCAGTTACACGAGCGGGGGTTACACAGATACGCAGTATTTT. It codes for CASSYTSGGYTDTQYF.